Included here is one T cell receptor beta chain sequence, with context. The antigen is undetermined. Germline V CDR1 and CDR2: DFQATT, SNEGSKA (reference sequence). The CDR3 runs 12 residues. All TRB cDNA libraries came from 5' RACE performed with UMI labels. TCRdb reprocessed the 5' RACE reads, keeping one entry per CDR3 protein, no DNA. The listing records tens of thousands of distinct CDR3 sequences. This sample is part of a study of CXCR3-negative and CXCR3-positive naive CD8 T cells. The study, taken as a whole, reports: In CXCR3-positive naive cells, the TRB CDR3s were more hydrophobic than in CXCR3-negative naive cells.

This sequence was found in a human donor in good health. Some clones in this sample may be carry-over from other donors' samples. Specimen: naive CXCR3+ CD8+ T cells from blood. Regarding subset: CD45RO-CCR7+CD27+CD95- naive CD8+ T cells expressing CXCR3 (TNR3+). The V and J genes are TRBV20-1 and TRBJ2-1; lacking DNA, the TRBD1 call made by TCRdb goes unchecked. The CDR3 sequence is CSATDWGGEQFF.